This TCR beta chain was documented in a study of a mutant IDH1 vaccine in newly diagnosed glioma. As for the study in general: The first vaccination came 4-6 weeks after radiotherapy alone, or with temozolomide cycles. Overall study results and limits: Vaccine-induced immune responses occurred in roughly 93% of patients.

As for this clone: Its antigen remains unidentified.

TCRdb keeps only in-frame clones here, not all; method: immunoSEQ multiplex PCR. This sample yields over 65,000 clones, of which roughly 84% are seen a single time; roughly 12% belongs to the top ten. Germline trimming cut 6 bases from V and 4 bases from J; bases unmatched to any gene: 8. The CDR3 totals 15 residues. Germline V gene sequence: CDR1 KGHSH, CDR2 LQKENI. Time point reported: week 35, safety follow-up. Vaccination used 300 ug of mutant IDH1 20-mer peptide per dose, with topical imiquimod. The genes are TRBV18 and TRBJ1-2; 10 bases align to TRBD1. This sample comprised PBMCs, obtained from a glioma patient whose treatment included an IDH1 peptide vaccine. The receptor was isolated from a man between 18 and 35 years old with glioma. Written as DNA, the CDR3 is TGTGCCAGCTCCCACCGGGACAGGGGCTCCTATGGCTACACCTTC. Its translation is CASSHRDRGSYGYTF.